This T cell receptor (beta chain) was recorded in a study of yellow fever vaccine responses in identical twins. Study-wide results and caveats: Reportedly, twins showed a vaccine T cell response that looked partly convergent and partly personalized.

A remark on this clonotype: Its antigen remains unidentified.

TCRdb used MiXCR to reprocess the RT-PCR reads, holding one entry per CDR3 protein. The sample includes about 5,000 distinct CDR3 sequences, 70% to 85% of them seen just once. With V trimmed by 2 bases and J by 0 bases, 6 bases remained unmatched. The CDR3 is made up of 16 amino acids. Germline V lookup: CDR1 WNHNN, CDR2 SYGVQD (reference sequence). The material was T cells from blood (PBMCs), unsorted or a sorted subset (not recorded which), obtained before or after yellow fever vaccination (not recorded which). This TCR was recovered from a woman in her late teens or twenties who received the yellow fever vaccine. The chain combines TRBV10-1 with TRBJ1-1, with 7 bases that match TRBD1. The CDR3: CASSEATGTMNTEAFF. Here the CDR3 DNA reads TGCGCCAGCAGTGAGGCGACAGGGACCATGAACACTGAAGCTTTCTTT.